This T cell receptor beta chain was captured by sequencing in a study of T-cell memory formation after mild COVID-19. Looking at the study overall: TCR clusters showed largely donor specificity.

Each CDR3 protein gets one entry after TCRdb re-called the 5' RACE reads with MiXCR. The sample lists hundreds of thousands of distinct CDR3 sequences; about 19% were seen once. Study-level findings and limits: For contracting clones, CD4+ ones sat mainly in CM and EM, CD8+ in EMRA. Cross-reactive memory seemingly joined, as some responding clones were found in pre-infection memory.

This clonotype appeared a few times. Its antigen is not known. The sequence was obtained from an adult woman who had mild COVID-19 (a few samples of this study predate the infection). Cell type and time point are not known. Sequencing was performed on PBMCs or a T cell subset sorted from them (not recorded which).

The CDR3 sequence: CASSQAAGYTF. In DNA, the CDR3 is TGTGCCAGCAGCCAAGCGGCTGGCTACACCTTC. The chain employs TRBV3-1 and TRBJ1-2; no reliable D call. The V gene's germline CDR1 is LGHDT and CDR2 YNNKEL (reference sequence). V lost 1 base to trimming and J lost 7 bases, with 4 bases between them. The CDR3 length is 11 residues. The variable domain in full, completed from reference TRBV3-1 and TRBJ1-2, reads DTAVSQTPKYLVTQMGNDKSIKCEQNLGHDTMYWYKQDSKKFLKIMFSYNNKELIINETVPNRFSPKSPDKAHLNLHINSLELGDSAVYFCASSQAAGYTFGSGTRLTVV.